Below, 27 T cell receptor beta chains from the same sample are listed, as sequenced in a study of cytomegalovirus exposure and HLA in healthy donors. The PCR contained 60 Vbeta and 13 Jbeta primers. TCRdb keeps only in-frame clones here, not all; method: immunoSEQ multiplex PCR. The repertoire holds some 100,000 clones, with around 80% as singletons. Sequencing was performed on PBMCs. The receptors derive from a female donor in good health and CMV-seronegative.

The rearrangement links TRBV6-1 to TRBJ1-5; 10 bases line up with TRBD1. Germline V gene data show CDR1 as MNHNS and CDR2 as SASEGT. The CDR3 is 14 residues long. The ends lost 3 bases at V and 10 bases at J; junction bases unmatched: 6. The CDR3 loop reads CASSDGTGAYPQHF. The CDR3 DNA is TGTGCCAGCAGTGACGGGACAGGGGCCTATCCCCAGCATTTT.

This chain uses TRBV10-1 with TRBJ2-5; D might be TRBD2 (5 bases). The J call is uncertain, as TRBJ2-7 better fits the DNA end. The CDR3 covers 12 residues. Per the germline V gene, CDR1 is WNHNN and CDR2 is SYGVQD (reference sequence). As DNA, the CDR3 is TGCGCCAGCAGTGATCCCAGCGGCGAGCAGTACTTC. It translates to CASSDPSGEQYF.

V is TRBV19 and J is TRBJ1-1; tentative D call: TRBD1 (6 bases). Germline CDR1 and CDR2: LNHDA and SQIVND (reference sequence). V was cut by 0 bases and J by 1 base, with 15 bases left in between. The CDR3 contains 17 residues. The CDR3 DNA reads as TGTGCCAGTAGTATAGATCCATGGACAGAAGAGAACACTGAAGCTTTCTTT. Encoded protein: CASSIDPWTEENTEAFF.

The table lists this clone with a count of one. The rearrangement joins TRBV14 to TRBJ2-1, with D maybe TRBD1 (5 bases). The CDR3 loop spans 15 amino acids. The germline V gene encodes CDR1 SGHDN and CDR2 FVKESK. V gave up 5 bases and J gave up 5 bases, with 16 bases separating them. The CDR3 protein is CASSARVLRNNEQFF. The CDR3, as DNA: TGTGCCAGCAGCGCCAGGGTATTAAGGAACAATGAGCAGTTCTTC.

V gene TRBV6-6 combines with J gene TRBJ1-1; a weak D match, TRBD1 (5 bases). Germline V gene sequence: CDR1 MNHNY, CDR2 SVGAGI (reference sequence). V lost 0 bases, J lost 7 bases, and 12 bases lay in between. The CDR3 runs 14 residues. The CDR3 region is CASSYSGGVVEAFF. The CDR3 nucleotides are TGTGCCAGCAGTTACTCGGGGGGGGTAGTTGAAGCTTTCTTT.

The rearrangement uses TRBV30 and TRBJ1-1; tentatively, D is TRBD1 (6 bases). The V and J ends lost 4 bases and 0 bases respectively, with 12 bases between them. Germline V CDR1 and CDR2: GTSNPN, SVGIG (reference sequence). CDR3 size: 14 residues. For the CDR3, the DNA is TGTGCCTGGAACTCGGACAGCGTGAACACTGAAGCTTTCTTT. Protein sequence: CAWNSDSVNTEAFF.

A word on this clone: A read error may produce the germline difference seen at one junction end. V usage is TRBV5-6 and J usage is TRBJ2-5, with 8 bases matching TRBD1. Near its end, the DNA agrees better with TRBJ2-7, so the J call may be wrong. The CDR3 spans 15 residues. In germline, CDR1 is SGHDT, CDR2 YYEEEE. CDR3 DNA: TGTGCCAGCAGTTTGGCCAGGGGGCTTCCCTACGAGCAGTACTTC. Protein: CASSLARGLPYEQYF.

The gene calls are TRBV7-6 and TRBJ2-3; unclear D gene. The CDR3 contains 13 residues. Germline V gene lookup returns CDR1 SGHVS and CDR2 FNYEAQ. V lost 2 bases and J 10 bases, leaving 13 bases between the germline ends. The CDR3: CASSLSESLAQYF. The CDR3, as DNA: TGTGCCAGCAGCTTAAGTGAGTCCTTGGCGCAGTATTTT.

This clone came up a few times. The chain links TRBV4-2 to TRBJ1-4; unclear D gene. The V gene lost 2 bases and the J gene lost 8 bases, with 6 bases spanning the gap. CDR1 LGHNA and CDR2 YNFKEQ come from the germline V gene. The CDR3 is 12 amino acids. The CDR3 region has the DNA TGTGCCAGCAGCCAATTGTCGGAAAAACTGTTTTTT. Encoded protein: CASSQLSEKLFF.

The rearrangement links TRBV4-1 to TRBJ1-4; D ambiguous. The CDR3 sequence is 16 residues long. V dropped 2 bases and J dropped 1 base, with 11 bases sitting between them. Germline V CDR1 and CDR2: MGHRA, YSYEKL. This CDR3 is CASSQLGRGTNEKLFF. The CDR3, as DNA: TGCGCCAGCAGCCAACTGGGGAGAGGAACTAATGAAAAACTGTTTTTT.

The CDR3 sequence is CASSPLPLTDTQYF. The CDR3 nucleotides read TGTGCCAGCTCCCCATTGCCACTCACAGATACGCAGTATTTT. This sequence joins TRBV18 and TRBJ2-3, with unresolved D. The CDR3 loop spans 14 amino acids. With 6 bases removed from V and 2 bases from J, the gap between germline ends came to 12 bases. CDR1 is KGHSH and CDR2 is LQKENI in the germline V gene.

This sequence joins TRBV19 and TRBJ1-1, with D hard to call. Germline values: CDR1 LNHDA, CDR2 SQIVND (reference sequence). The ends were cut back, 7 bases at V and 7 bases at J, with 19 bases in the middle. There are 14 residues in the CDR3. CDR3 sequence reads: CASKLRGSGGEAFF. The CDR3 bases are TGTGCCAGTAAGCTACGCGGGTCCGGCGGTGAAGCTTTCTTT.

The gene calls are TRBV9 and TRBJ2-5; 13 bases agree with TRBD2. This CDR3 has 16 residues. Per germline, CDR1 SGDLS and CDR2 YYNGEE. The J segment lost 1 base and the V segment lost 3 bases, leaving 3 bases of the junction unmatched. CDR3 nucleotides: TGTGCCAGCAGCGGGACTAGCGGGGGATCCCAAGAGACCCAGTACTTC. Translated, it gives CASSGTSGGSQETQYF.

The chain joins TRBV27 to TRBJ1-5; 8 nucleotides agree with TRBD1. Germline V gene data show CDR1 as MNHEY and CDR2 as SMNVEV (reference sequence). The junction had 14 bases not matched to a gene; V was cut back by 6 bases and J by 4 bases. The CDR3 runs 17 residues. This CDR3 reads CASSPGRTGRQNQPQHF. The CDR3 nucleotides read TGTGCCAGCAGCCCCGGCAGGACAGGGAGGCAGAATCAGCCCCAGCATTTT.

J is TRBJ2-3 and V is TRBV5-1, with a possible D match to TRBD2 (7 bases). V shed 2 bases and J shed 5 bases, with 12 bases lying between them. Germline CDR1 is SGHRS and CDR2 is YFSETQ. The CDR3 spans 14 residues. This CDR3 reads CASSLAGTKDTQYF. The CDR3 bases are TGCGCCAGCAGCTTAGCGGGGACAAAAGATACGCAGTATTTT.

The chain links TRBV4-1 to TRBJ2-7; the match to TRBD1 covers 7 bases. With V trimmed by 0 bases and J by 0 bases, 5 bases remained unmatched. Germline V gene data show CDR1 as MGHRA and CDR2 as YSYEKL. The CDR3 is 16 residues long. The CDR3 region is CASSQDAGTASYEQYF. The CDR3 DNA sequence: TGCGCCAGCAGCCAAGATGCCGGGACAGCCTCCTACGAGCAGTACTTC.

The gene calls are TRBV5-1 and TRBJ1-5; 8 bases match TRBD1. V gave up 2 bases and J gave up 8 bases; unmatched junction bases: 9. CDR3 length equals 15 residues. Germline lookup yields CDR1 SGHRS and CDR2 YFSETQ. CDR3 bases: TGCGCCAGCAGCTTTCCAGGGGGCTGGGTTGAGCCCCAGCATTTT. Protein sequence: CASSFPGGWVEPQHF. Using reference TRBV5-1 and TRBJ1-5 for the parts outside the CDR3, the full variable domain is KAGVTQTPRYLIKTRGQQVTLSCSPISGHRSVSWYQQTPGQGLQFLFEYFSETQRNKGNFPGRFSGRQFSNSRSEMNVSTLELGDSALYLCASSFPGGWVEPQHFGDGTRLSIL.

The J gene is TRBJ1-2, the V gene TRBV7-2; D is perhaps TRBD1 (5 bases). Germline V gene data show CDR1 as SGHTA and CDR2 as FQGNSA. There are 17 residues in the CDR3. V was pared by 4 bases and J by 1 base, with 19 bases between. In DNA form, the CDR3 reads TGTGCCAGCAGCTCCCTCGCGGGGCAGGGCCTTAACTATGGCTACACCTTC. Protein: CASSSLAGQGLNYGYTF. Based on the CDR3 plus reference TRBV7-2 and TRBJ1-2, the full variable domain is GAGVSQSPSNKVTEKGKDVELRCDPISGHTALYWYRQSLGQGLEFLIYFQGNSAPDKSGLPSDRFSAERTGGSVSTLTIQRTQQEDSAVYLCASSSLAGQGLNYGYTFGSGTRLTVV.

This clone occurred once. The DNA for the CDR3 is TGTGCCTGGAGTGGGAGGGGCTCTGAAGCTTTCTTT. Its protein is CAWSGRGSEAFF. V usage is TRBV30 and J usage is TRBJ1-1, with a weak D call TRBD1 (5 bases). CDR1 GTSNPN and CDR2 SVGIG come from the germline V gene (reference sequence). The CDR3 consists of 12 residues. V dropped 1 base and J dropped 6 bases, with 9 bases sitting between them.

The rearrangement joins TRBV9 to TRBJ1-4, with no clear D. The V and J ends lost 4 bases and 3 bases respectively, with 13 bases between them. Looked up from germline, CDR1 is SGDLS and CDR2 is YYNGEE. The CDR3 is 15 residues long. This CDR3 is CASSPVARANEKLFF. CDR3 DNA: TGTGCCAGCAGCCCAGTGGCACGGGCTAATGAAAAACTGTTTTTT.

This chain links TRBV2 with TRBJ1-2; D perhaps matches TRBD1 (6 bases). Trimming left V 7 bases short and J 8 bases short, with 20 bases between. The germline gives CDR1 SNHLY, CDR2 FYNNEI. The CDR3 spans 14 residues. CDR3 nucleotides: TGTGCCAGCACTGAGACAGGATCCCTCGGGGGCTACACCTTC. This sequence encodes CASTETGSLGGYTF.

This clone occurred a few times. The chain has TRBV5-8 and TRBJ1-4; tentative D call: TRBD1 (5 bases). This CDR3 is 17 amino acids long. Germline lookup yields CDR1 SGHTS and CDR2 YDEGEE. V dropped 1 base and J dropped 0 bases, with 13 bases sitting between them. This CDR3 is CASSLNWGAATNEKLFF. The CDR3 DNA follows: TGTGCCAGCAGCTTGAACTGGGGCGCGGCAACTAATGAAAAACTGTTTTTT.

In its sample, this clone was seen a few times. This rearrangement joins TRBV9 to TRBJ2-2; D is unclear. The CDR3 covers 14 residues. The V and J ends lost 3 bases and 5 bases respectively, with 11 bases between them. Germline values: CDR1 SGDLS, CDR2 YYNGEE. CDR3 DNA: TGTGCCAGCAGCGAACGCCGAGTTACCGGGGAGCTGTTTTTT. This translates into CASSERRVTGELFF.

This clone came up once. This chain joins TRBV6-5 and TRBJ2-7, with D possibly being TRBD2 (5 bases). Trimming stripped 6 bases from V and 6 bases from J, with 18 bases between. The CDR3 consists of 14 residues. The V gene's germline CDR1 is MNHEY and CDR2 SVGAGI. The CDR3 here is CASRSDTRGGEQYF. CDR3 sequence (DNA): TGTGCCAGCAGATCCGATACAAGAGGAGGCGAGCAGTACTTC.

This clone was counted once. As DNA, the CDR3 is TGTGCCAGCACCCCCTGGGGGGGCAGCGAGCAGTACTTC. Protein: CASTPWGGSEQYF. This chain joins TRBV2 and TRBJ2-7, with D possibly being TRBD2 (7 bases). The CDR3 runs 13 residues. V lost 7 bases to trimming and J lost 6 bases, with 16 bases between them. Per the germline V gene, CDR1 is SNHLY and CDR2 is FYNNEI.

For this clone: At the DNA level, this CDR3 is encoded by other sequences in the same sample as well. The CDR3 here is CASSLGDSSYEQYF. The CDR3 DNA reads as TGTGCCAGCAGCTTAGGGGACAGTTCCTACGAGCAGTACTTC. V is TRBV11-2 and J is TRBJ2-7; 7 bases are a match to TRBD1. V lost 1 base to trimming and J lost 1 base; unmatched junction nucleotides: 1. Germline values: CDR1 SGHAT, CDR2 FQNNGV. This CDR3 contains 14 residues.

V usage is TRBV7-9 and J usage is TRBJ2-7, with D possibly being TRBD1 (6 bases). Germline V gene data show CDR1 as SEHNR and CDR2 as FQNEAQ (reference sequence). This CDR3 spans 15 amino acids. V gave up 5 bases and J gave up 2 bases, with 16 bases separating them. The CDR3, as DNA: TGTGCCAGCAGCACAACGACAGGCCCTGCCTACGAGCAGTACTTC. Its protein is CASSTTTGPAYEQYF.